These 14 T cell receptor beta chains came from one sample sequenced in a study of cytomegalovirus exposure and HLA in healthy donors. The primer mix had 60 Vbeta and 13 Jbeta primers. Here immunoSEQ multiplex PCR was the method, and the copy in TCRdb shows in-frame clones only, minus some. The table includes some 70,000 clones, about four fifths detected once. Sequenced sample: PBMCs. These TCRs come from a man younger than 30 in good health and CMV-seropositive.

This chain uses TRBV1 with TRBJ2-7; the table's D call, TRBD2, has no DNA check behind it. TRBV1 is a pseudogene locus. The CDR3 has 18 residues. The CDR3 region is CTSSQDTRTSGRSYEQYF. CDR3 nucleotides: TGCACCAGCAGCCAAGATACGAGGACTAGCGGGAGAAGCTACGAGCAGTACTTC.

V is TRBV13 and J is TRBJ2-1, with a tentative D call TRBD2 (6 bases). Looked up from germline, CDR1 is PRHDT and CDR2 is FYEKMQ (reference sequence). The CDR3 has 17 residues. Trimming took 1 base from V and 8 from J, leaving 21 bases between them. Written as DNA, the CDR3 is TGTGCCAGCAGCTTAGCCGGGACTTTCCTACCCTCCCATGAGCAGTTCTTC. Encoded protein: CASSLAGTFLPSHEQFF.

This sequence joins TRBV2 and TRBJ1-5, with a tentative D call TRBD1 (5 bases). The CDR3 has 13 amino acids. The germline gives CDR1 SNHLY, CDR2 FYNNEI. The V end lost 3 bases, the J end lost 6 bases, and 9 bases lay between the germline ends. In DNA, the CDR3 is TGTGCCAGCAGTGAGCAGGGCCGTCAGCCCCAGCATTTT. Protein sequence: CASSEQGRQPQHF.

This chain links TRBV5-4 with TRBJ2-5, with TRBD1 as a possible D gene (6 bases). The CDR3 sequence is 13 residues long. Germline V gene sequence: CDR1 SGHNT, CDR2 YYREEE (reference sequence). The ends were cut back, 4 bases at V and 4 bases at J, with 11 bases in the middle. The CDR3 DNA reads TGTGCCAGCAGCGAACAGGGTGGAGAGACCCAGTACTTC. Encoded protein: CASSEQGGETQYF.

The gene calls are TRBV6-1 and TRBJ1-1; a possible D gene is TRBD1 (5 bases). Trimming removed 5 bases from V and 5 bases from J, with 12 bases in between. This CDR3 has 13 amino acids. Germline V CDR1 and CDR2: MNHNS, SASEGT. CDR3 protein: CASSLQGSTEAFF. The CDR3 DNA is TGTGCCAGCAGTCTTCAGGGTTCGACTGAAGCTTTCTTT.

This chain joins TRBV14 and TRBJ1-2, with unresolved D. Germline CDR1 and CDR2: SGHDN and FVKESK. Trimming stripped 5 bases from V and 7 bases from J, with 11 bases between. The CDR3 extends over 12 amino acids. CDR3 sequence: CASSWFESGYTF. CDR3 sequence (DNA): TGTGCCAGCAGCTGGTTTGAGAGTGGCTACACCTTC. Full variable domain (outside the CDR3, taken from reference TRBV14 and TRBJ1-2): EAGVTQFPSHSVIEKGQTVTLRCDPISGHDNLYWYRRVMGKEIKFLLHFVKESKQDESGMPNNRFLAERTGGTYSTLKVQPAELEDSGVYFCASSWFESGYTFGSGTRLTVV.

V usage is TRBV6-1 and J usage is TRBJ1-2; possible D gene TRBD1, 5 bases. Between the trimmed V and J ends, which lost 5 bases and 2 bases, there was a span of 15 bases. The CDR3 has 15 amino acids. The germline gives CDR1 MNHNS, CDR2 SASEGT. The CDR3 sequence is CASSPNRSLNYGYTF. The CDR3 DNA follows: TGTGCCAGCAGTCCCAACAGGAGCCTCAACTATGGCTACACCTTC.

The chain uses TRBV5-1 and TRBJ2-3, with D possibly TRBD1 on 5 matching bases. The CDR3 extends over 16 amino acids. Germline CDR1 and CDR2: SGHRS and YFSETQ. Trimming took 2 bases from V and 4 from J, leaving 17 bases between them. The CDR3 DNA follows: TGCGCCAGCAGCTTCGGGTTAGGGGAAGGGGCAGATACGCAGTATTTT. Protein: CASSFGLGEGADTQYF. The variable domain in full, with the rest retrieved from reference TRBV5-1 and TRBJ2-3, is KAGVTQTPRYLIKTRGQQVTLSCSPISGHRSVSWYQQTPGQGLQFLFEYFSETQRNKGNFPGRFSGRQFSNSRSEMNVSTLELGDSALYLCASSFGLGEGADTQYFGPGTRLTVL.

The rearrangement uses TRBV27 and TRBJ2-1; possible D gene TRBD2, 6 bases. CDR1 is MNHEY, CDR2 SMNVEV, per germline (reference sequence). The CDR3 contains 13 residues. Trimming took off 8 bases at V and 0 bases at J, with 8 bases between the two ends. CDR3 nucleotides: TGTGCCAGCGGGAGGCGCTCCTACAATGAGCAGTTCTTC. It encodes CASGRRSYNEQFF.

This clone was counted a single time. This sequence joins TRBV29-1 and TRBJ1-2; 7 bases are shared with TRBD1. Germline CDR1 is SQVTM and CDR2 is ANQGSEA. The CDR3 is 12 amino acids. Trimming removed 4 bases from V and 8 bases from J; junction bases left unmatched: 7. The CDR3 spells CSVAGGAEGYTF. DNA for the CDR3: TGCAGCGTTGCAGGGGGAGCGGAGGGCTACACCTTC.

The rearrangement joins TRBV6-1 to TRBJ1-1; 9 nucleotides match TRBD1. V lost 2 bases to trimming and J lost 3 bases; unmatched junction nucleotides: 4. The CDR3 runs 15 residues. Germline CDR1 and CDR2: MNHNS and SASEGT. The CDR3 DNA reads TGTGCCAGCAGTGAACGGGACAGGGTTGACACTGAAGCTTTCTTT. It yields the protein CASSERDRVDTEAFF.

The gene calls are TRBV9 and TRBJ2-1, with 7 bases fitting TRBD2. Trimming at V came to 0 bases and at J to 6 bases, leaving 6 bases not matched to a gene. Germline V lookup: CDR1 SGDLS, CDR2 YYNGEE. This CDR3 region has 15 residues. In DNA form, the CDR3 reads TGTGCCAGCAGCGTAGTTTCGGGAGGTGGCAATGAGCAGTTCTTC. Its translation is CASSVVSGGGNEQFF. The whole variable domain, filled in from reference TRBV9 and TRBJ2-1, reads DSGVTQTPKHLITATGQRVTLRCSPRSGDLSVYWYQQSLDQGLQFLIQYYNGEERAKGNILERFSAQQFPDLHSELNLSSLELGDSALYFCASSVVSGGGNEQFFGPGTRLTVL.

This clone is a singleton in its sample. This chain joins TRBV29-1 and TRBJ2-1; the D is unclear. The CDR3 consists of 12 residues. Trimming left V 3 bases short and J 10 bases short, with 13 bases between. Germline V gene data show CDR1 as SQVTM and CDR2 as ANQGSEA. CDR3 residues: CSVDQRELEQFF. CDR3 DNA: TGCAGCGTTGATCAACGAGAGCTAGAGCAGTTCTTC.

This clone showed up just once. Sequence at one end of the junction differs from germline and may be a read error. The J gene is TRBJ2-7, the V gene TRBV10-3, with D hard to call. In germline, CDR1 is ENHRY, CDR2 SYGVKD. The CDR3 has 12 residues. This CDR3 is CAIREPTYEQYF. In DNA, the CDR3 is TGTGCCATCCGTGAGCCTACCTACGAGCAGTACTTC.